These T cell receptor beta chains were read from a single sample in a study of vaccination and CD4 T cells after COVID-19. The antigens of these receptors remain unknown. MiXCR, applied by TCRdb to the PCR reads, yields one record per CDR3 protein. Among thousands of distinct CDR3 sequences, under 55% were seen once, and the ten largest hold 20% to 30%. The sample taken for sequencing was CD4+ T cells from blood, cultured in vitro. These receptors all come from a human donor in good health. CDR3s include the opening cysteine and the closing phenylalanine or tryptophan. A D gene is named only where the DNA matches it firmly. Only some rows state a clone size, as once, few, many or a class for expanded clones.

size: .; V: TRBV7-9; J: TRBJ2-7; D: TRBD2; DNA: TGTGCCAGCAGCTTGGGAACGAGGGAGGGAGGGCAGTACTTC; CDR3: CASSLGTREGGQYF
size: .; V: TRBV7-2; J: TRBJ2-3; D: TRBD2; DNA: TGTGCCAGCAGCCCAGCGGGGGGAGGCCCAGATACGCAGTATTTT; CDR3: CASSPAGGGPDTQYF
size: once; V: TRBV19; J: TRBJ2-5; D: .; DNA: TGTGCCAGTAGGGACACTTCCCTGGGGAAGACCCAGTACTTC; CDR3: CASRDTSLGKTQYF
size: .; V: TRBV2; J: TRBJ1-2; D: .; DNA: TGTGCCAGCAGCGATTCGGAGGGGTCCTATGGCTACACCTTC; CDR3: CASSDSEGSYGYTF
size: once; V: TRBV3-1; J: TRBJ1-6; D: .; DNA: TGTGCCAGCAGCCAAGGGCGGGGGTCACCCCTCCACTTT; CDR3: CASSQGRGSPLHF
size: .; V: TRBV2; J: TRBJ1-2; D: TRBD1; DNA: TGTGCCAGCGGGTTCAGTTTCCAGACAGGGAGTGGCTATGGCTACACCTTC; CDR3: CASGFSFQTGSGYGYTF
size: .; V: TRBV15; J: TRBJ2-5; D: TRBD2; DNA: TGTGCCACCAGCACAAACCCCCCCGGCGGTAGCGGGGTAGGGGAGACCCAGTACTTC; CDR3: CATSTNPPGGSGVGETQYF
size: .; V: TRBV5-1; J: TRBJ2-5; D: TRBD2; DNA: TGCGCCAGCAGCTTGGCCGGGCCGGGAGGGGAGACCCAGTACTTC; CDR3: CASSLAGPGGETQYF
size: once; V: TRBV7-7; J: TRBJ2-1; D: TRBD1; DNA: TGTGCCGGCGTACAGGGGAACTCCTACAATGAGCAGTTCTTC; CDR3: CAGVQGNSYNEQFF
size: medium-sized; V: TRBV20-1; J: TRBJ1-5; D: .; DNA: TGCAGTGCTAGAGGGGTTGGGGCTATGCATCAGCCCCAGCATTTT; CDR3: CSARGVGAMHQPQHF
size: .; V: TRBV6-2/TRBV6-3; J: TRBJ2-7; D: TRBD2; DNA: TGTGCCAGCAGCGGACTAGCGGGGGACCTCCCCTACGAGCAGTACTTC; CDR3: CASSGLAGDLPYEQYF
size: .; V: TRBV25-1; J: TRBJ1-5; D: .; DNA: TGTGCCAGCAGTGAATTGGGTAATCAGCCCCAGCATTTT; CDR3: CASSELGNQPQHF
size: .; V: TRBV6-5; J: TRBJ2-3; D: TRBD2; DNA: TGTGCCAGCAGTTATACTAGCGGGGGATATAGCACAGATACGCAGTATTTT; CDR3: CASSYTSGGYSTDTQYF
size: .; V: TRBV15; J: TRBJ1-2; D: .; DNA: TGTGCCACCAGCAGAGAAGGGTCCTATGGCTACACCTTC; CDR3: CATSREGSYGYTF
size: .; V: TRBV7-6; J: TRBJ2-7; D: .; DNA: TGTGCCAGCAGCTTAGGGGGGCGGCTAGCGGCCGCCTACGAGCAGTACTTC; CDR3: CASSLGGRLAAAYEQYF
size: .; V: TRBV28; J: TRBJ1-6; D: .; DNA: TGTGCCAGCAGGACTCGGGATAGTTTGAATTCACCCCTCCACTTT; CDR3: CASRTRDSLNSPLHF
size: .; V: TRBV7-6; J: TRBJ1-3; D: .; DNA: TGTGCCAGCAGCTTCAGCACTGGACCGAGCTCTGGAAACACCATATATTTT; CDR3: CASSFSTGPSSGNTIYF
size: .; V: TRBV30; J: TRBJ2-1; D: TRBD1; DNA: TGTGCCTGGAGTCGGGGGACAGGGTTCTACAATGAGCAGTTCTTC; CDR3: CAWSRGTGFYNEQFF
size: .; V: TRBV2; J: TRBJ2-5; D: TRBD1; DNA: TGTGCCAGCAGCCCACCGACAGGGATCCAAGAGACCCAGTACTTC; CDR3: CASSPPTGIQETQYF
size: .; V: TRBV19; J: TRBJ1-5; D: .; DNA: TGTGCCAGTAGTCCACCCTTGGGCAGATATAGCAATCAGCCCCAGCATTTT; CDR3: CASSPPLGRYSNQPQHF
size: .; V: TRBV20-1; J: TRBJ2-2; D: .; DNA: TGCAGTGCTTTGCGGGATCGTAGCGTGGAGCTGTTTTTT; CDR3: CSALRDRSVELFF
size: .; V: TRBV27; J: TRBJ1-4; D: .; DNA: TGTGCCAGCAGTTTATTAGGGAGGAGAGGCGATGAAAAACTGTTTTTT; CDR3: CASSLLGRRGDEKLFF
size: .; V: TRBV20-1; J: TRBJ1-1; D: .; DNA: TGCAGTGCTACAGGGAGCACTGAAGCTTTCTTT; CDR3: CSATGSTEAFF
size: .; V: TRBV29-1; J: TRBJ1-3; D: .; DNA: TGCAGCGTTGGTGAGGGTTTCGACACCATATATTTT; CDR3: CSVGEGFDTIYF